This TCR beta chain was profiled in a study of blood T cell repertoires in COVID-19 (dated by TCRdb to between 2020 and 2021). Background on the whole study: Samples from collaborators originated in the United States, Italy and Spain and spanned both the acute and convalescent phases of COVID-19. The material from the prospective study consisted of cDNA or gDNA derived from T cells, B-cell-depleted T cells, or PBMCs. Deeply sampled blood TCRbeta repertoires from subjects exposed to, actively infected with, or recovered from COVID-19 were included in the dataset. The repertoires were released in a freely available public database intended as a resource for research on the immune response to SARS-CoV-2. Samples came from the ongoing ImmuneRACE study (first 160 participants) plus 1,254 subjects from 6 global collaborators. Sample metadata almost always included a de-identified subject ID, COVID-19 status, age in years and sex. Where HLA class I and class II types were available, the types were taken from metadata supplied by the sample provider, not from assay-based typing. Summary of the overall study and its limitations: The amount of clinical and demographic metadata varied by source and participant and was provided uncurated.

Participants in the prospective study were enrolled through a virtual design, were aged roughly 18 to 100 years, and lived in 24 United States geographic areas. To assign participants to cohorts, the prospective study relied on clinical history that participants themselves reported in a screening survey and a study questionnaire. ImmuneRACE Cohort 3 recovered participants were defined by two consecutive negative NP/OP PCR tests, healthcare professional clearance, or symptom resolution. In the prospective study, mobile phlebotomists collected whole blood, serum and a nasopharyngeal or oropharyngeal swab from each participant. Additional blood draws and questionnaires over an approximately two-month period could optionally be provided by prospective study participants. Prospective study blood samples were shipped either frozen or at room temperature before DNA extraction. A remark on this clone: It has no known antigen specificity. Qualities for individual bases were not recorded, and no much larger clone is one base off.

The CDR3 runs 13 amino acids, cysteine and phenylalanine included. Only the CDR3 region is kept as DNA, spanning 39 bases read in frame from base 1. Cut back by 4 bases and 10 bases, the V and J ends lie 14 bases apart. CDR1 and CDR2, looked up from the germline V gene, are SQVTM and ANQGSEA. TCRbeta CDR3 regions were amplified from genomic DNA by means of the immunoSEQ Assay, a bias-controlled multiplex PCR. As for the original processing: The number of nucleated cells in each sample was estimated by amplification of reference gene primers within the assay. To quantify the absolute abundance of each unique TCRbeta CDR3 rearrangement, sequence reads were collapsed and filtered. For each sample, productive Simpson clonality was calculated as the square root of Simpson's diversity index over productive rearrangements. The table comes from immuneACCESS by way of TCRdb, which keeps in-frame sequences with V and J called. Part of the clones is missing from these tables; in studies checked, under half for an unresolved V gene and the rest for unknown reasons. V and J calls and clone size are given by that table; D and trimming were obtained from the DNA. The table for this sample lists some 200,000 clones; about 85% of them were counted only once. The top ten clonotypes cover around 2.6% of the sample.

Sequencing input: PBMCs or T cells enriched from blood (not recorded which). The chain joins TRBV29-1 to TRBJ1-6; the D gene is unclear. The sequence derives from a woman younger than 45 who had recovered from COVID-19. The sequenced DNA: TGCAGCGTTGCGTTTGATTGGGAGTCACCCCTCCACTTT. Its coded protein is CSVAFDWESPLHF. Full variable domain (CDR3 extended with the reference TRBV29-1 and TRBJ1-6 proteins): SAVISQKPSRDICQRGTSLTIQCQVDSQVTMMFWYRQQPGQSLTLIATANQGSEATYESGFVIDKFPISRPNLTFSTLTVSNMSPEDSSIYLCSVAFDWESPLHFGNGTRLTVT.